This T cell receptor beta chain was found in a study of T-cell reconstitution after alpha-beta-depleted transplantation in children. As it was prepared, the TCRbeta library received unique molecular identifiers. Each CDR3 protein gets one entry after TCRdb re-called the PCR reads with MiXCR. The profile shows 330,000 or so distinct CDR3 sequences, under 13% of them singletons. The sequencing used PBMCs from the stem cell graft donor, collected from the stem cell graft. The receptor comes from a human donor who donated a stem cell graft to a child with acute lymphoblastic leukemia.

CDR3 DNA: TGTGCCATCCCCGGACTAGCGGACAATGAGCAGTTCTTC. Residues: CAIPGLADNEQFF. The chain employs TRBV10-3 and TRBJ2-1; 10 bases match TRBD2. The germline gives CDR1 ENHRY, CDR2 SYGVKD. This CDR3 is 13 amino acids long. V trimming: 8 bases; J trimming: 5 bases; junction bases outside the gene matches: 3.